This passage covers 5 T cell receptor beta chains from one sample sequenced in a study of T cell responses to AZD1222 COVID-19 vaccine. Assay: immunoSEQ multiplex PCR; the TCRdb copy retains only in-frame clones and omits some. There are approximately 100,000 clones in the sample; approximately 90% occur only once, and 3% to 4% lies in the top ten. The sample consisted of peripheral blood, taken on day 0 of AZD1222 vaccination. These receptors were obtained from an adult in good health.

This chain connects TRBV4-2 to TRBJ1-2, with 7 nucleotides matching TRBD1. Unmatched junction bases numbered 9, after V lost 1 base and J lost 1 base. Germline V gene data show CDR1 as LGHNA and CDR2 as YNFKEQ. The CDR3 runs 17 residues. CDR3 residues: CASSQGTGTGVNYGYTF. Here the CDR3 DNA reads TGTGCCAGCAGCCAAGGGACAGGTACAGGGGTTAACTATGGCTACACCTTC.

The chain couples TRBV7-2 to TRBJ2-7, with D possibly TRBD2 on 6 matching bases. With 2 bases removed from V and 6 bases from J, the gap between germline ends came to 17 bases. This CDR3 comprises 15 residues. Per the germline V gene, CDR1 is SGHTA and CDR2 is FQGNSA. The CDR3 DNA is TGTGCCAGCAGCTTAACGGGGGTTCAGTTGGGCGAGCAGTACTTC. As protein: CASSLTGVQLGEQYF.

The chain links TRBV24-1 to TRBJ1-1, with 10 nucleotides matching TRBD1. With V trimmed by 7 bases and J by 1 base, 14 bases remained unmatched. This CDR3 is 18 amino acids long. Per germline, CDR1 KGHDR and CDR2 SFDVKD. CDR3 loop: CATSPHRGQGFSNTEAFF. The CDR3 coding sequence is TGTGCCACCAGCCCTCATCGGGGACAGGGGTTTTCGAACACTGAAGCTTTCTTT.

The chain couples TRBV7-6 to TRBJ2-2; possible D gene TRBD2, 5 bases. The CDR3 contains 14 residues. Between the trimmed V and J ends, which lost 5 bases and 4 bases, there was a span of 11 bases. CDR1 SGHVS and CDR2 FNYEAQ come from the germline V gene. The CDR3 protein is CASSTGLATGELFF. DNA of the CDR3: TGTGCCAGCAGCACTGGACTTGCCACCGGGGAGCTGTTTTTT.

The CDR3 loop is CAWSRVSQTDSPLHF. CDR3 coding DNA: TGTGCCTGGAGCCGTGTGTCACAGACGGATTCACCCCTCCACTTT. V usage is TRBV30 and J usage is TRBJ1-6, with no clear D. CDR3 length equals 15 residues. V was clipped by 3 bases and J by 8 bases, with 17 bases between them. Germline loops: CDR1 GTSNPN, CDR2 SVGIG (reference sequence).